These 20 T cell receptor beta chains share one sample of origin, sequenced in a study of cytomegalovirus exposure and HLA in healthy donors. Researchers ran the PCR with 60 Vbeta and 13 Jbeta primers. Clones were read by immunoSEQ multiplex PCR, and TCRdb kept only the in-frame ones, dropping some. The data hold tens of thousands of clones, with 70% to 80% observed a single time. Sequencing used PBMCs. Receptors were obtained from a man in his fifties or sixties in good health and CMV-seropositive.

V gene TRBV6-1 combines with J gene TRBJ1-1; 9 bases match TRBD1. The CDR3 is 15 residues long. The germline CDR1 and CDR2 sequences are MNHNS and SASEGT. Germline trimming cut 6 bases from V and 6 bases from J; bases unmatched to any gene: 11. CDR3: CASSAVPGQGAEAFF. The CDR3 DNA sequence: TGTGCCAGCAGCGCAGTCCCGGGACAGGGTGCTGAAGCTTTCTTT.

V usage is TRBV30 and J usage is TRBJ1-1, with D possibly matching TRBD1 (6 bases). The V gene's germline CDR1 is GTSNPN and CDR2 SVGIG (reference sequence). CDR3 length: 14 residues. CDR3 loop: CANGGQRLNTEAFF. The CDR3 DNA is TGTGCGAACGGTGGACAGAGATTGAACACTGAAGCTTTCTTT. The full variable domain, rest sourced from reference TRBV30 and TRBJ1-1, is SQTIHQWPATLVQPVGSPLSLECTVEGTSNPNLYWYRQAAGRGLQLLFYSVGIGQISSEVPQNLSASRPQDRQFILSSKKLLLSDSGFYLCANGGQRLNTEAFFGQGTRLTVV.

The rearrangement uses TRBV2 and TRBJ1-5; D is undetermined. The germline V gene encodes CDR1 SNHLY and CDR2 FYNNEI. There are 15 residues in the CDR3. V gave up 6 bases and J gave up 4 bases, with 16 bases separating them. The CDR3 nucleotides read TGTGCCAGCAGAGACCGGGATACCTTAAATCAGCCCCAGCATTTT. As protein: CASRDRDTLNQPQHF.

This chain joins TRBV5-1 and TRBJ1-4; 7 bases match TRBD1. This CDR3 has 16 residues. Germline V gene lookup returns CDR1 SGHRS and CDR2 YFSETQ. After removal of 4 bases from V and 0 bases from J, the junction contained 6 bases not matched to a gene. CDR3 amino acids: CASSPTGQTTNEKLFF. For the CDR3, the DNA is TGCGCCAGCAGCCCGACGGGACAGACAACTAATGAAAAACTGTTTTTT.

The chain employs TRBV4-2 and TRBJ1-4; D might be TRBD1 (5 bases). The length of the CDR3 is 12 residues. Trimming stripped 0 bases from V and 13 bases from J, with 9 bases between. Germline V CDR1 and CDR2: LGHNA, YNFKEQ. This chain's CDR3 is CASSQDVRGLFF. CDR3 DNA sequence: TGTGCCAGCAGCCAAGATGTAAGGGGACTGTTTTTT.

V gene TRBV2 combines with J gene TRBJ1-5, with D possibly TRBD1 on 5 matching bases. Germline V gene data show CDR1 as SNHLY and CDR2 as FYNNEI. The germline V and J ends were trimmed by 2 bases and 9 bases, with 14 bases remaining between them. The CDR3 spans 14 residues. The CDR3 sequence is CASSERQGASPQHF. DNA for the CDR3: TGTGCCAGCAGTGAAAGGCAGGGCGCGTCGCCCCAGCATTTT. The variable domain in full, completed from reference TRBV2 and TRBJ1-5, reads EPEVTQTPSHQVTQMGQEVILRCVPISNHLYFYWYRQILGQKVEFLVSFYNNEISEKSEIFDDQFSVERPDGSNFTLKIRSTKLEDSAMYFCASSERQGASPQHFGDGTRLSIL.

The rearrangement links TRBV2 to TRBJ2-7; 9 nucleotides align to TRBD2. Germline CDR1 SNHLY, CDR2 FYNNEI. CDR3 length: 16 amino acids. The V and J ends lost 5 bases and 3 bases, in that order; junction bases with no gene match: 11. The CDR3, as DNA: TGTGCCAGCAGTTCGCCAGAGGCGGGGGGGGGCTACGAGCAGTACTTC. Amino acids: CASSSPEAGGGYEQYF. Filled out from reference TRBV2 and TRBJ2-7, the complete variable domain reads EPEVTQTPSHQVTQMGQEVILRCVPISNHLYFYWYRQILGQKVEFLVSFYNNEISEKSEIFDDQFSVERPDGSNFTLKIRSTKLEDSAMYFCASSSPEAGGGYEQYFGPGTRLTVT.

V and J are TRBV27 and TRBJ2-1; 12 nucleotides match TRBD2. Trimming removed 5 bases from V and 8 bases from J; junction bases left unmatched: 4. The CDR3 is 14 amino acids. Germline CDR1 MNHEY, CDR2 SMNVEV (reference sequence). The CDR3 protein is CASSRLAGVDEQFF. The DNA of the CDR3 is TGTGCCAGCAGTCGACTAGCGGGAGTGGATGAGCAGTTCTTC.

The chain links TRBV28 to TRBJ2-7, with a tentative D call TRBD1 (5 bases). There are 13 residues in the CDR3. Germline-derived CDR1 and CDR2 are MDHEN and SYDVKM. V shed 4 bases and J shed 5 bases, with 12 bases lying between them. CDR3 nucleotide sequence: TGTGCCAGCAGTTCCCCGCCAGGGAACGAGCAGTACTTC. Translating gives CASSSPPGNEQYF.

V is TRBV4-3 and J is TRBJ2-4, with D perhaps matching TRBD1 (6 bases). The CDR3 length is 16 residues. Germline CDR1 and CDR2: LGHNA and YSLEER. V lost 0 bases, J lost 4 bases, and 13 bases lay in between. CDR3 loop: CASSQEATGLKNIQYF. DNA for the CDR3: TGCGCCAGCAGCCAAGAGGCGACAGGACTTAAAAACATTCAGTACTTC.

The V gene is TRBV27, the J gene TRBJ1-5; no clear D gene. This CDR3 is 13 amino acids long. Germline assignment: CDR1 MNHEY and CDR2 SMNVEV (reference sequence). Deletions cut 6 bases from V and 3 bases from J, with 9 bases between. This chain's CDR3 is CASSLWPNQPQHF. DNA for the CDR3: TGTGCCAGCAGCCTTTGGCCCAATCAGCCCCAGCATTTT.

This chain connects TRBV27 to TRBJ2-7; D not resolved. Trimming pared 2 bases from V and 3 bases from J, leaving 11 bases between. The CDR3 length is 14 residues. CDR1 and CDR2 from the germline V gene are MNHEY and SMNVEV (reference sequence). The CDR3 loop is CASSLARSHYEQYF. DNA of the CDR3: TGTGCCAGCAGTTTAGCACGGAGTCACTACGAGCAGTACTTC.

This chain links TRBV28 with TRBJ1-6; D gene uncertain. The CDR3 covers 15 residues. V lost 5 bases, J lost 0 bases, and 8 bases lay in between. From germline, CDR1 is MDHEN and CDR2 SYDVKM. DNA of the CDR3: TGTGCCAGCAGTCCCCTCAGCTCCTATAATTCACCCCTCCACTTT. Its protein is CASSPLSSYNSPLHF. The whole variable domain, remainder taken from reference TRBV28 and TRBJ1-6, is DVKVTQSSRYLVKRTGEKVFLECVQDMDHENMFWYRQDPGLGLRLIYFSYDVKMKEKGDIPEGYSVSREKKERFSLILESASTNQTSMYLCASSPLSSYNSPLHFGNGTRLTVT.

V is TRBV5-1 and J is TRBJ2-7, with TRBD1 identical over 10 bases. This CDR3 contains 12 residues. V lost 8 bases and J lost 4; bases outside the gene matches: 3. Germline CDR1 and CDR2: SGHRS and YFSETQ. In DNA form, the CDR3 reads TGCGCCAGTAGACAGGGGGCTTACGAGCAGTACTTC. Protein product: CASRQGAYEQYF.

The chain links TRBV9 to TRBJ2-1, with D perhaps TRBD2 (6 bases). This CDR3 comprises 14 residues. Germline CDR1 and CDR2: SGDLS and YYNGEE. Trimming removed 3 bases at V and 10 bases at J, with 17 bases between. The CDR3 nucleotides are TGTGCCAGCAGCGCGTATACTAGCCGGCCCGAGCAGTTCTTC. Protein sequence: CASSAYTSRPEQFF.

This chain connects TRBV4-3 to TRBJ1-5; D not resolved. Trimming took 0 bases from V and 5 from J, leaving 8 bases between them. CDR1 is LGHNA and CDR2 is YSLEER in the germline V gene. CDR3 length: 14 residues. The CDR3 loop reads CASSQDYLDQPQHF. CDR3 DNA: TGCGCCAGCAGCCAAGATTATCTTGATCAGCCCCAGCATTTT.

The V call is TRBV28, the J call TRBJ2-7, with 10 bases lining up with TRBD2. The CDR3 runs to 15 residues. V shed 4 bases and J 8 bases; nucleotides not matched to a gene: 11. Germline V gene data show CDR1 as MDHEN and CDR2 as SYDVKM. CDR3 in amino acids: CASSSLAGGSSKQYF. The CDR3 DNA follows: TGTGCCAGCAGTTCATTAGCGGGAGGATCGTCTAAGCAGTACTTC. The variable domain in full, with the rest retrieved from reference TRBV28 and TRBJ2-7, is DVKVTQSSRYLVKRTGEKVFLECVQDMDHENMFWYRQDPGLGLRLIYFSYDVKMKEKGDIPEGYSVSREKKERFSLILESASTNQTSMYLCASSSLAGGSSKQYFGPGTRLTVT.

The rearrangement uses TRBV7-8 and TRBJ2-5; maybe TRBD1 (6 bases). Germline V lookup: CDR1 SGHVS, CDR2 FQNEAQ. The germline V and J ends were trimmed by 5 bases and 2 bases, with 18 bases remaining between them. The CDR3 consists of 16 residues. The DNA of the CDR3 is TGTGCCAGCAGCCCTAGGACAGACAATACTCAAGAGACCCAGTACTTC. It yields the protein CASSPRTDNTQETQYF.

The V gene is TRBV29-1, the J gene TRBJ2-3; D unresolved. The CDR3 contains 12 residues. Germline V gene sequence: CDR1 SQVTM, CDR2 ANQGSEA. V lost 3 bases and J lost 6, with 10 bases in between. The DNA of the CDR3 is TGCAGCGTTGAGTGGTCCGGGGATACGCAGTATTTT. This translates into CSVEWSGDTQYF.

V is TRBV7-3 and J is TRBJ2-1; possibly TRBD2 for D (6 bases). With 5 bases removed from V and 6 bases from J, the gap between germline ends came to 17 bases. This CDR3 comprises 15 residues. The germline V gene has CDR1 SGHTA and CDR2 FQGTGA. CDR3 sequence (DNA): TGTGCCAGCAGCGAGGCGGGACGTGGGGGCAATGAGCAGTTCTTC. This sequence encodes CASSEAGRGGNEQFF.